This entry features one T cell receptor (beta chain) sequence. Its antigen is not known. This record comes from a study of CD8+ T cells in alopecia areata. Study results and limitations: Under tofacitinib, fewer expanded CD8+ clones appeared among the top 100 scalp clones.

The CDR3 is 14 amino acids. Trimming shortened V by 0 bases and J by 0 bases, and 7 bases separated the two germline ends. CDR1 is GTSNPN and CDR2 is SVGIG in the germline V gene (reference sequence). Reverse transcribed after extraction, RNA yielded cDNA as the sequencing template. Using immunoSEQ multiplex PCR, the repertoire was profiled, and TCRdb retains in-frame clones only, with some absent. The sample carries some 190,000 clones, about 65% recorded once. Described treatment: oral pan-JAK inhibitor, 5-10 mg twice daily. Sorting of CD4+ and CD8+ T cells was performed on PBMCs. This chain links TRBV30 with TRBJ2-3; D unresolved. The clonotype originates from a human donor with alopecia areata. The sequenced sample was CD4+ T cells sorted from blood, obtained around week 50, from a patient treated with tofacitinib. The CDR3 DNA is TGTGCCTGGAGTGTGGTGGCTAGCACAGATACGCAGTATTTT. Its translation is CAWSVVASTDTQYF.